The 11 T cell receptor beta chains reported below all come from one sample, sequenced in a study of blood T cell repertoires in COVID-19. Clones were sequenced by immunoSEQ multiplex PCR, and TCRdb holds only the in-frame ones, with some missing. The sample carries fewer than 300,000 clones, approximately 85% recorded once. The sequenced sample was peripheral blood. These receptor sequences come from a man aged 50 or older with active or convalescent COVID-19.

The gene calls are TRBV14 and TRBJ1-1; possibly TRBD1 for D (5 bases). This CDR3 region has 14 residues. Trimming shortened V by 1 base and J by 3 bases, and 9 bases separated the two germline ends. Germline CDR1 and CDR2: SGHDN and FVKESK. The CDR3 sequence is CASSQGQTYTEAFF. CDR3 coding DNA: TGTGCCAGCAGCCAAGGACAGACGTACACTGAAGCTTTCTTT.

V usage is TRBV21-1 and J usage is TRBJ2-3; the table calls TRBD2, which could not be checked here. TRBV21-1 is given as a pseudogene. This CDR3 comprises 16 residues. CDR3 bases: TGTGCCAGCAGCAAATTAGCGTCCGAGTCCGCAGATACGCAGTATTTT. Translating it yields CASSKLASESADTQYF.

V usage is TRBV9 and J usage is TRBJ2-2; D might be TRBD2 (5 bases). The V and J ends lost 0 bases and 1 base respectively, with 10 bases between them. Germline CDR1 is SGDLS and CDR2 is YYNGEE. This CDR3 contains 16 residues. The CDR3 DNA reads TGTGCCAGCAGCGTAGGTCATGAGGGGAACACCGGGGAGCTGTTTTTT. Its protein product is CASSVGHEGNTGELFF.

The rearrangement joins TRBV29-1 to TRBJ2-2; D not resolved. The CDR3 contains 13 residues. V lost 4 bases and J 1 base, leaving 7 bases between the germline ends. Germline V gene sequence: CDR1 SQVTM, CDR2 ANQGSEA. Written as DNA, the CDR3 is TGCAGCGTTGGTGCACAGAACACCGGGGAGCTGTTTTTT. This gives the protein CSVGAQNTGELFF.

The V and J genes are TRBV9 and TRBJ1-4; the D is unclear. CDR3 length equals 15 residues. Germline assignment: CDR1 SGDLS and CDR2 YYNGEE. Trimming pared 4 bases from V and 8 bases from J, leaving 18 bases between. The CDR3: CASSPSSQIFEKLFF. The DNA for the CDR3 is TGTGCCAGCAGCCCGAGCTCACAGATTTTCGAAAAACTGTTTTTT. Using reference TRBV9 and TRBJ1-4 for the parts outside the CDR3, the full variable domain is DSGVTQTPKHLITATGQRVTLRCSPRSGDLSVYWYQQSLDQGLQFLIQYYNGEERAKGNILERFSAQQFPDLHSELNLSSLELGDSALYFCASSPSSQIFEKLFFGSGTQLSVL.

The chain carries TRBV4-1 and TRBJ2-2, with D maybe TRBD1 (6 bases). The V end lost 1 base, the J end lost 6 bases, and 21 bases lay between the germline ends. Germline V gives CDR1 MGHRA, CDR2 YSYEKL. This CDR3 is built from 18 residues. CDR3 sequence reads: CASSQGVLTGMGAGELFF. CDR3 in DNA: TGCGCCAGCAGCCAAGGGGTCTTAACAGGGATGGGTGCCGGGGAGCTGTTTTTT.

The rearrangement links TRBV6-6 to TRBJ2-3, with D perhaps matching TRBD1 (6 bases). This CDR3 comprises 16 residues. Germline V gene data show CDR1 as MNHNY and CDR2 as SVGAGI (reference sequence). Trimming took off 1 base at V and 4 bases at J, with 15 bases between the two ends. CDR3 amino acids: CASSYLDTKGADTQYF. For the CDR3, the DNA is TGTGCCAGCAGTTACTTAGACACAAAGGGGGCAGATACGCAGTATTTT.

In nucleotides, the CDR3 is TGCGCCAGCAGCCAAGGCAGGGGTGGCTACACCTTC. Translated: CASSQGRGGYTF. V gene TRBV4-3 combines with J gene TRBJ1-2, with a weak D call TRBD1 (6 bases). The ends were cut back, 1 base at V and 7 bases at J, with 7 bases in the middle. Germline V gene lookup returns CDR1 LGHNA and CDR2 YSLEER. This CDR3 comprises 12 residues.

The chain combines TRBV6-2 or TRBV6-3 with TRBJ2-7, with 7 bases identical to TRBD2. The CDR3 consists of 15 residues. The V gene's germline CDR1 is MNHEY and CDR2 SVGEGT. Germline trimming cut 5 bases from V and 0 bases from J; bases unmatched to any gene: 7. The CDR3 region has the DNA TGTGCCAGCAGTCCGGTCCGGGACTACTCCTACGAGCAGTACTTC. Its protein is CASSPVRDYSYEQYF.

This sequence joins TRBV5-8 and TRBJ2-3; D is unclear. This CDR3 spans 12 amino acids. Trimming removed 4 bases at V and 6 bases at J, with 9 bases between. Germline CDR1 and CDR2: SGHTS and YDEGEE. In nucleotides, the CDR3 is TGTGCCAGCAGCCTACTTAGCGATACGCAGTATTTT. It specifies CASSLLSDTQYF. Full variable domain (rest looked up from reference TRBV5-8 and TRBJ2-3): EAGVTQSPTHLIKTRGQQATLRCSPISGHTSVYWYQQALGLGLQFLLWYDEGEERNRGNFPPRFSGRQFPNYSSELNVNALELEDSALYLCASSLLSDTQYFGPGTRLTVL.

This rearrangement joins TRBV12-3 or TRBV12-4 to TRBJ1-1; no clear D gene. The CDR3 covers 13 residues. Trimming took off 3 bases at V and 2 bases at J, with 7 bases between the two ends. The DNA of the CDR3 is TGTGCCAGCAGTTTCAAACACAACACTGAAGCTTTCTTT. It encodes CASSFKHNTEAFF.